This T cell receptor (beta chain) is from a study of T cell changes during pregnancy in multiple sclerosis. The data were produced by immunoSEQ multiplex PCR, yet TCRdb's version contains in-frame clones alone and is incomplete. The sample holds about 60,000 clones, nearly 95% seen once. Germline lookup yields CDR1 PRHDT and CDR2 FYEKMQ (reference sequence). The V segment lost 1 base and the J segment 2 bases; nucleotides outside the gene matches: 4. The CDR3 runs to 16 residues. This chain connects TRBV13 to TRBJ2-3, with 9 bases identical to TRBD1. This TCR came from a female donor with multiple sclerosis, enrolled in a pregnancy study. This specimen consisted of peripheral blood, obtained in the first trimester of pregnancy. The CDR3 nucleotides read TGTGCCAGCAGCTTAGACAGGGGGCGAAACACAGATACGCAGTATTTT. Translation gives CASSLDRGRNTDTQYF.